This is a list of T cell receptor beta chains from one sample in a study of blood T cell repertoires in COVID-19. Profiled with immunoSEQ multiplex PCR; TCRdb holds only in-frame clones, not every one. The table lists around 250,000 clones, 80% to 90% of them singletons. The material sequenced was PBMCs or T cells enriched from blood (not recorded which). These TCRs come from a woman between 40 and 50 years old who had been exposed to COVID-19. CDR3s include the opening cysteine and the closing phenylalanine or tryptophan. Fields, in order: CDR3 length, J gene, D gene, V gene, clone size, CDR3 protein, CDR3 DNA. The D gene is left open where the match is weak. Size is stated for part of the rows, as once, few or many counts, or as a class when the clone is expanded.

14 TRBJ1-6 - TRBV9 - CASTTGVGYSPLHF TGTGCCAGCACCACGGGGGTGGGATATTCACCCCTCCACTTT
18 TRBJ1-1 - TRBV3-1/TRBV3-2 - CASSQQKAGARGNTEAFF TGTGCCAGCAGCCAACAGAAAGCAGGAGCCAGGGGAAACACTGAAGCTTTCTTT
15 TRBJ1-4 - TRBV28 - CASSLSGWDRPGLFF TGTGCCAGCAGTTTATCCGGTTGGGATCGGCCGGGGCTGTTTTTT
14 TRBJ1-1 - TRBV28 - CASSLDGGDTEAFF TGTGCCAGCAGTTTAGACGGCGGCGACACTGAAGCTTTCTTT
15 TRBJ2-2 TRBD1 TRBV7-9 - CASSWDSTYGGELFF TGTGCCAGCAGCTGGGACAGTACTTACGGGGGGGAGCTGTTTTTT
10 TRBJ1-1 - TRBV19 - CATGGSEAFF TGTGCCACGGGGGGATCAGAAGCTTTCTTT
10 TRBJ1-1 - TRBV20-1 - CSASYGGAFF TGCAGTGCCTCATACGGGGGAGCTTTCTTT
15 TRBJ2-1 TRBD2 TRBV4-2 - CASSQSSGSRNEQFF TGTGCCAGCAGCCAATCTAGCGGGAGTAGGAATGAGCAGTTCTTC
17 TRBJ2-7 TRBD2 TRBV14 - CASSQRFWTSGTYEQYF TGTGCCAGCAGCCAAAGGTTTTGGACTAGCGGGACCTACGAGCAGTACTTC
16 TRBJ1-2 - TRBV27 - CASSSATGLRGYGYTF TGTGCCAGCAGTTCCGCTACAGGCCTAAGGGGCTATGGCTACACCTTC
15 TRBJ1-2 TRBD1 TRBV4-1 few CASSQDRAGGGGYTF TGCGCCAGCAGCCAAGATCGGGCAGGGGGCGGCGGCTACACCTTC
14 TRBJ2-1 TRBD2 TRBV5-1 - CASSFLGLAGEQFF TGCGCCAGCAGCTTCCTTGGACTAGCGGGCGAGCAGTTCTTC
14 TRBJ1-3 - TRBV28 few CATRRGDSGNTIYF TGTGCCACCCGGCGGGGGGACTCAGGAAACACCATATATTTT
15 TRBJ2-7 - TRBV7-8 - CASSLPRQDSYEQYF TGTGCCAGCAGCTTACCACGACAGGACTCCTACGAGCAGTACTTC
14 TRBJ2-5 TRBD1 TRBV24-1 - CATQGQGSQETQYF TGTGCCACTCAGGGACAGGGGAGCCAAGAGACCCAGTACTTC
13 TRBJ1-5 - TRBV7-9 - CASSTARDQPQHF TGTGCCAGCAGCACCGCCAGGGATCAGCCCCAGCATTTT
16 TRBJ1-5 TRBD1 TRBV4-3 - CASSQDRTGTNQPQHF TGCGCCAGCAGCCAAGACCGGACAGGGACGAATCAGCCCCAGCATTTT
14 TRBJ1-5 - TRBV6-5 once CASSYSRGNQPQHF TGTGCCAGCAGTTACTCGCGTGGCAATCAGCCCCAGCATTTT
11 TRBJ2-1 - TRBV11-2 - CASSDGEGGFF TGTGCCAGCAGCGACGGAGAGGGCGGGTTCTTC
14 TRBJ1-1 - TRBV3-1/TRBV3-2 - CASSPGTSNTEAFF TGTGCCAGCAGCCCTGGGACATCGAACACTGAAGCTTTCTTT
17 TRBJ2-3 TRBD1 TRBV5-4 - CASSPRGGTGFTDTQYF TGTGCCAGCAGCCCCCGGGGCGGGACAGGCTTCACAGATACGCAGTATTTT
14 TRBJ1-1 - TRBV6-2/TRBV6-3 few CASSYSGGNTEAFF TGTGCCAGCAGTTACTCGGGGGGAAACACTGAAGCTTTCTTT
15 TRBJ2-2 TRBD2 TRBV6-4 - CASSVVAGDTGELFF TGTGCCAGCAGTGTAGTAGCGGGAGACACCGGGGAGCTGTTTTTT
13 TRBJ1-2 TRBD1 TRBV2 - CASIDRGGDGYTF TGTGCCAGCATCGACAGGGGAGGGGATGGCTACACCTTC
15 TRBJ2-5 TRBD1 TRBV3-1/TRBV3-2 - CASSQDRGWQETQYF TGTGCCAGCAGCCAGGACAGGGGCTGGCAAGAGACCCAGTACTTC
13 TRBJ2-7 - TRBV6-2/TRBV6-3 - CASSFGVAYEQYF TGTGCCAGCAGTTTCGGGGTGGCCTACGAGCAGTACTTC
15 TRBJ2-6 - TRBV4-2 - CASSQDVQGGYVLTF TGTGCCAGCAGCCAAGATGTCCAGGGAGGTTACGTCCTGACTTTC
13 TRBJ2-5 - TRBV11-3 - CASKHPYQETQYF TGTGCCAGCAAACACCCGTACCAAGAGACCCAGTACTTC
18 TRBJ1-2 - TRBV7-3 - CASSPTGTYASRSYGYTF TGTGCCAGCAGCCCCACGGGAACCTACGCCTCACGCTCCTATGGCTACACCTTC
15 TRBJ2-1 - TRBV7-2 once CASSPRGGGGNEQFF TGTGCCAGCAGCCCCCGGGGAGGGGGGGGCAATGAGCAGTTCTTC
15 TRBJ2-1 - TRBV7-8 - CASSLSISTYNEQFF TGTGCCAGCAGCTTAAGCATATCTACCTACAATGAGCAGTTCTTC
11 TRBJ1-2 - TRBV28 - CASRMTGVYTF TGTGCCAGCAGGATGACAGGCGTTTACACCTTC
14 TRBJ2-1 TRBD2 TRBV11-3 - CASSFREGLNEQFF TGTGCCAGCAGCTTCCGGGAGGGCCTAAATGAGCAGTTCTTC
11 TRBJ1-5 - TRBV5-8 - CASSFRQPQHF TGTGCCAGCAGCTTTCGTCAGCCCCAGCATTTT
13 TRBJ1-3 - TRBV5-1 - CASSPTTGNTIYF TGTGCCAGCAGTCCCACTACTGGAAACACCATATATTTT
12 TRBJ2-3 - TRBV28 - CASSFRVDTQYF TGTGCCAGCAGTTTCAGGGTAGATACGCAGTATTTT